Below, 11 T cell receptor beta chains from the same sample are listed, as sequenced in a study of cytomegalovirus exposure and HLA in healthy donors. Use of 60 Vbeta and 13 Jbeta primers characterized the PCR. The repertoire was sequenced with immunoSEQ multiplex PCR; TCRdb's copy has only in-frame clones and lacks some. The sample has 95,000 or so clones, 65% to 90% seen once. The sample was PBMCs. Receptor source: a woman aged 65 to 85 in good health and CMV-seropositive.

The chain links TRBV6-1 to TRBJ2-5; 9 bases fit TRBD1. V lost 4 bases and J lost 7; bases outside the gene matches: 13. The CDR3 extends over 16 amino acids. Germline lookup yields CDR1 MNHNS and CDR2 SASEGT. The CDR3 sequence is CASSVGGQGPQATQYF. The CDR3 DNA follows: TGTGCCAGCAGTGTTGGGGGACAGGGCCCTCAGGCGACCCAGTACTTC.

This chain connects TRBV10-3 to TRBJ1-2, with a tentative D call TRBD1 (5 bases). CDR1 is ENHRY and CDR2 is SYGVKD in the germline V gene. Trimming took 10 bases from V and 4 from J, leaving 22 bases between them. CDR3 length: 15 residues. DNA for the CDR3: TGTGCCAACGCTTTAAATCCGGCGGGGGGCTATGGCTACACCTTC. Translation: CANALNPAGGYGYTF.

The chain has TRBV15 and TRBJ1-2; TRBD1 might be the D (6 bases). The CDR3 sequence is 14 residues long. Per the germline V gene, CDR1 is LNHNV and CDR2 is YYDKDF (reference sequence). V shed 0 bases and J shed 4 bases, with 9 bases lying between them. The CDR3, as DNA: TGTGCCACCAGCAGAGAAGGGGGGGGCTATGGCTACACCTTC. It translates to CATSREGGGYGYTF.

The sample holds one count of this clone. The chain recombines TRBV12-5 with TRBJ2-1; 8 bases are a match to TRBD2. Germline CDR1 LGHNT, CDR2 FRNRAP. Trimming removed 5 bases from V and 8 bases from J; junction bases left unmatched: 8. The CDR3 is 14 residues long. The CDR3 spells CASGTQRELYEQFF. CDR3 coding DNA: TGTGCTAGTGGTACCCAGCGGGAGCTATATGAGCAGTTCTTC.

V and J are TRBV27 and TRBJ2-1, with 16 positions matching TRBD2. The germline CDR1 and CDR2 sequences are MNHEY and SMNVEV (reference sequence). The CDR3 has 18 residues. Germline trimming cut 6 bases from V and 7 bases from J; bases unmatched to any gene: 12. The CDR3 sequence: CASRVPGLAGGVGNEQFF. DNA for the CDR3: TGTGCCAGCAGGGTACCGGGACTAGCGGGAGGGGTGGGGAATGAGCAGTTCTTC.

The gene calls are TRBV27 and TRBJ2-7, with 8 bases identical to TRBD1. The CDR3 is 17 amino acids. The germline V gene encodes CDR1 MNHEY and CDR2 SMNVEV (reference sequence). V lost 3 bases to trimming and J lost 2 bases; unmatched junction nucleotides: 12. As DNA, the CDR3 is TGTGCCAGCAGTTTGGTACAGGGGGTTTCCTTTCCCTACGAGCAGTACTTC. Translation gives CASSLVQGVSFPYEQYF.

This clone appeared a few times. The genes are TRBV7-2 and TRBJ2-7; 11 nucleotides line up with TRBD1. The J segment lost 3 bases and the V segment lost 2 bases, leaving 3 bases of the junction unmatched. The CDR3 is made up of 15 amino acids. Germline CDR1 and CDR2: SGHTA and FQGNSA. The chain's CDR3 is CASSLMGQGVYEQYF. CDR3 bases: TGTGCCAGCAGCTTAATGGGACAGGGGGTCTACGAGCAGTACTTC.

The chain employs TRBV7-9 and TRBJ2-1; D gene uncertain. Germline CDR1 SEHNR, CDR2 FQNEAQ (reference sequence). Trimming shortened V by 6 bases and J by 4 bases, and 4 bases separated the two germline ends. The CDR3 runs 11 residues. CDR3 in amino acids: CASRQYNEQFF. The CDR3 nucleotides are TGTGCCAGCAGACAATACAATGAGCAGTTCTTC.

This chain links TRBV7-9 with TRBJ1-1; no clear D gene. The V gene lost 0 bases and the J gene lost 4 bases, with 6 bases spanning the gap. This CDR3 spans 13 amino acids. In germline, CDR1 is SEHNR, CDR2 FQNEAQ (reference sequence). Here the CDR3 reads CASSLATSTEAFF. CDR3 sequence (DNA): TGTGCCAGCAGCTTAGCTACAAGCACTGAAGCTTTCTTT.

This clone was counted only a few times. This rearrangement joins TRBV4-1 to TRBJ1-3; 8 nucleotides line up with TRBD1. CDR3 size: 17 residues. Germline CDR1 and CDR2: MGHRA and YSYEKL. Trimming took 3 bases from V and 2 from J; bases not matched to a gene: 9. The CDR3 is CASSQLPQGATGNTIYF. The DNA for the CDR3 is TGCGCCAGCAGCCAGTTACCCCAGGGGGCCACTGGAAACACCATATATTTT.

This clone was counted between two and nine times. The V and J genes are TRBV10-3 and TRBJ1-5; D remains ambiguous. This CDR3 is 14 amino acids long. Looked up from germline, CDR1 is ENHRY and CDR2 is SYGVKD. Trimming removed 2 bases at V and 7 bases at J, with 12 bases between. The CDR3 DNA is TGTGCCATCAGTGAGAGCGCGCGGAACCAGCCCCAGCATTTT. It translates to CAISESARNQPQHF.